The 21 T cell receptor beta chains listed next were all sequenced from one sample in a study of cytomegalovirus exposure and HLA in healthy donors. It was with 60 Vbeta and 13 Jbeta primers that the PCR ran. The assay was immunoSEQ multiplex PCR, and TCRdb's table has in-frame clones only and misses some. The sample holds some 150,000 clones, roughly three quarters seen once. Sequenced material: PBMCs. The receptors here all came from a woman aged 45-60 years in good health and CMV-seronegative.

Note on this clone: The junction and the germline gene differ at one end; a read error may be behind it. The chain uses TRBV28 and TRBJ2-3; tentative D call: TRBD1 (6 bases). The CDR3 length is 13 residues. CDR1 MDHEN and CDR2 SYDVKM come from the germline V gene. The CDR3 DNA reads TGTGCCAGCAGTTCCCAGGCAGGGGCTGGGGCCCCTTTT. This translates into CASSSQAGAGAPF.

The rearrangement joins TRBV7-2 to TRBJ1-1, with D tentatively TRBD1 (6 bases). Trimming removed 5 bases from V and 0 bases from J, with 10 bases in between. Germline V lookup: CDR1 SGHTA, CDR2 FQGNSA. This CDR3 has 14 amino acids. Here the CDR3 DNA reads TGTGCCAGCAGCCCAGGGGTCTTGAACACTGAAGCTTTCTTT. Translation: CASSPGVLNTEAFF.

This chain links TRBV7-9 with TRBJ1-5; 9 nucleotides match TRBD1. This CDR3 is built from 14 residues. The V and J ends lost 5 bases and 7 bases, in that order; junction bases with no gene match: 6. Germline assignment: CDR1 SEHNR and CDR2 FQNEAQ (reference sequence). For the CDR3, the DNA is TGTGCCAGCAGCCCGGGACAGGGCGAACAGCCCCAGCATTTT. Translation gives CASSPGQGEQPQHF.

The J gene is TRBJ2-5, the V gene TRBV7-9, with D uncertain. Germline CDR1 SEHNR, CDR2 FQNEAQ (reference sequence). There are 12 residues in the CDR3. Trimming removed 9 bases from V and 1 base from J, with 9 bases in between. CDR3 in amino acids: CARQFFQETQYF. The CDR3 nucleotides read TGTGCCAGACAGTTTTTCCAAGAGACCCAGTACTTC.

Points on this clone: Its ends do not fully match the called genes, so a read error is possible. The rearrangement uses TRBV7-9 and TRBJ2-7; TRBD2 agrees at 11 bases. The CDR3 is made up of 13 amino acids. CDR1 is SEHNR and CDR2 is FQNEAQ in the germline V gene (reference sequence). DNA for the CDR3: TGTTCCAGCAGCTTAGCGGGGGGGAACGAGCAGTACTTC. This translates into CSSSLAGGNEQYF. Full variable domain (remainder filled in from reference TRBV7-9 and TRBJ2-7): DTGVSQNPRHKITKRGQNVTFRCDPISEHNRLYWYRQTLGQGPEFLTYFQNEAQLEKSRLLSDRFSAERPKGSFSTLEIQRTEQGDSAMYLCSSSLAGGNEQYFGPGTRLTVT.

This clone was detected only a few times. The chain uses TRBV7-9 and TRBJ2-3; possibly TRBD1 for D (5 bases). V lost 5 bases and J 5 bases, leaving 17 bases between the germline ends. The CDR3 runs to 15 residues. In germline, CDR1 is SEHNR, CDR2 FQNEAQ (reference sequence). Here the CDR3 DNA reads TGTGCCAGCAGCGGGTTAAGCAGGGCAGGAGATACGCAGTATTTT. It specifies CASSGLSRAGDTQYF. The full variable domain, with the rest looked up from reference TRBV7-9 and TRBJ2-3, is DTGVSQNPRHKITKRGQNVTFRCDPISEHNRLYWYRQTLGQGPEFLTYFQNEAQLEKSRLLSDRFSAERPKGSFSTLEIQRTEQGDSAMYLCASSGLSRAGDTQYFGPGTRLTVL.

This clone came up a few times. The CDR3 DNA reads as TGTGCCAGCAGCCTATATATCGGGTCGGAAGCTTTCTTT. It codes for CASSLYIGSEAFF. The chain uses TRBV7-2 and TRBJ1-1; no firm D call. The V end was cut by 5 bases, the J end by 8 bases, with 15 bases between. In germline, CDR1 is SGHTA, CDR2 FQGNSA. The CDR3 is 13 amino acids. Complete variable domain (other parts from reference TRBV7-2 and TRBJ1-1): GAGVSQSPSNKVTEKGKDVELRCDPISGHTALYWYRQSLGQGLEFLIYFQGNSAPDKSGLPSDRFSAERTGGSVSTLTIQRTQQEDSAVYLCASSLYIGSEAFFGQGTRLTVV.

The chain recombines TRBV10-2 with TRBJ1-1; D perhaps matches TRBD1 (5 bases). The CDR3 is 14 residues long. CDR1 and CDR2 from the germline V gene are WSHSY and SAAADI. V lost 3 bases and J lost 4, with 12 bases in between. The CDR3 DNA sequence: TGCGCCAGCAGTGATCAGGGATCCGGCACTGAAGCTTTCTTT. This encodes CASSDQGSGTEAFF.

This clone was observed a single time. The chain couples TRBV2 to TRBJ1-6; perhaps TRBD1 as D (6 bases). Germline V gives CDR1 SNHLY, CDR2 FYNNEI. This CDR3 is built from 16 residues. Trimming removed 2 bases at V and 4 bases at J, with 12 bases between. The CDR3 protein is CASSELRGAYNSPLHF. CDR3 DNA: TGTGCCAGCAGTGAATTGCGGGGGGCTTATAATTCACCCCTCCACTTT.

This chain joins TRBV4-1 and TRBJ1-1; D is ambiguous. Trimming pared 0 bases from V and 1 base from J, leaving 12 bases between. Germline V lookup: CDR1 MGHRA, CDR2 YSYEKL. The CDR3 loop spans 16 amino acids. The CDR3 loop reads CASSQEQHGGNTEAFF. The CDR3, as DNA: TGCGCCAGCAGCCAAGAACAACATGGAGGGAACACTGAAGCTTTCTTT.

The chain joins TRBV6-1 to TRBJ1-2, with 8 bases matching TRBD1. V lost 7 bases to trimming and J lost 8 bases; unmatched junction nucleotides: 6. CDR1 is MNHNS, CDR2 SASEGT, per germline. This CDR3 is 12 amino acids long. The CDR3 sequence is CASTGQGRGYTF. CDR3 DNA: TGTGCCAGCACCGGACAGGGACGCGGCTACACCTTC.

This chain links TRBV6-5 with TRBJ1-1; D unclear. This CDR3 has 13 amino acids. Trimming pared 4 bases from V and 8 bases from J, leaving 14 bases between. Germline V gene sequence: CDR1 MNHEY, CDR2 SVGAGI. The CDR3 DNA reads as TGTGCCAGCAGTTTAGTGCGTAGAGCAGAAGCTTTCTTT. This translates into CASSLVRRAEAFF.

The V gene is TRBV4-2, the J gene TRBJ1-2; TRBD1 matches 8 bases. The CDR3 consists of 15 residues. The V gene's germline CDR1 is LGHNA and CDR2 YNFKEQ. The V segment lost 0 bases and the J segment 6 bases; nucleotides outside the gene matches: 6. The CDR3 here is CASSQERTGTDGYTF. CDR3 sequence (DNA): TGTGCCAGCAGCCAAGAGAGGACAGGGACCGATGGCTACACCTTC.

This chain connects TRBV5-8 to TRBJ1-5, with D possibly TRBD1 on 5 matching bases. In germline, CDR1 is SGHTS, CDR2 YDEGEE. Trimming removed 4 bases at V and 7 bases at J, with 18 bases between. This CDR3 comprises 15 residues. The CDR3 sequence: CASSGGTPRAQPQHF. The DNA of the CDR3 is TGTGCCAGCAGCGGGGGGACCCCCCGAGCCCAGCCCCAGCATTTT.

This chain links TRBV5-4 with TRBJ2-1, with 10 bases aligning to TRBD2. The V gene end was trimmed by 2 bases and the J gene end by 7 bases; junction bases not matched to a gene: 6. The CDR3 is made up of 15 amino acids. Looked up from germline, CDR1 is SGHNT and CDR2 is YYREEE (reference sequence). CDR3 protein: CASSLAGGLRNEQFF. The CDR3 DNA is TGTGCCAGCAGCTTAGCGGGGGGGCTGAGGAATGAGCAGTTCTTC.

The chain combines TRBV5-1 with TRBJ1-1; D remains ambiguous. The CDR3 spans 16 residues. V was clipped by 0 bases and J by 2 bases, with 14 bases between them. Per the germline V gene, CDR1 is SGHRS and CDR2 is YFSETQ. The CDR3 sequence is CASSLEATGTNTEAFF. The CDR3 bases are TGCGCCAGCAGCTTGGAAGCGACGGGTACCAACACTGAAGCTTTCTTT.

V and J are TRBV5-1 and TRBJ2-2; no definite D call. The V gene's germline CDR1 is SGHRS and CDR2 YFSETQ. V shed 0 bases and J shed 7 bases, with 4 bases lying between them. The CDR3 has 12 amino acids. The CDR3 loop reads CASSLGGGELFF. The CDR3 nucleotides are TGCGCCAGCAGCTTGGGAGGCGGGGAGCTGTTTTTT.

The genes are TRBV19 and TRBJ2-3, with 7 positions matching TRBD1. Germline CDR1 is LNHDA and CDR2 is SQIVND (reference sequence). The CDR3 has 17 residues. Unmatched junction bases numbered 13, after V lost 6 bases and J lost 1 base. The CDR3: CASRRTGVGVGTDTQYF. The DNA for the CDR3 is TGTGCCAGTAGGCGCACAGGGGTCGGTGTCGGCACAGATACGCAGTATTTT.

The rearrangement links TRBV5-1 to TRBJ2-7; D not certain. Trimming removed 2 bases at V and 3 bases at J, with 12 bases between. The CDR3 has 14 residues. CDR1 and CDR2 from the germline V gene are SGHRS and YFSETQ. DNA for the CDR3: TGCGCCAGCAGCTTCTTCGACAACCTCTACGAGCAGTACTTC. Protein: CASSFFDNLYEQYF.

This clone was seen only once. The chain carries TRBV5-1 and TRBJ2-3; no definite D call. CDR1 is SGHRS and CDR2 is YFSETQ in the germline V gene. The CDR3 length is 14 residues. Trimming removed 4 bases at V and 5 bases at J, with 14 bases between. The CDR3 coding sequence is TGCGCCAGCAGCGCCAGTCTCCCTGGAGATACGCAGTATTTT. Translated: CASSASLPGDTQYF.

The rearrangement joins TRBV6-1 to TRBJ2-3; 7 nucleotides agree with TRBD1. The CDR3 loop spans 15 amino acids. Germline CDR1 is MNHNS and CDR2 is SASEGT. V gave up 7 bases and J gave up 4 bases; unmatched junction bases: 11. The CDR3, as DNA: TGTGCCAGCACCTTATCTAGGGGGCAGGCAGATACGCAGTATTTT. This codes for CASTLSRGQADTQYF.